A single sample is the source of the 15 T cell receptor beta chains below, sequenced in a study of CD8 T cells in ankylosing spondylitis. TCRdb independently ran MiXCR on the 5' RACE reads; one entry per CDR3 protein. The profile shows approximately 260,000 distinct CDR3 sequences, 8% to 9.5% of them singletons. Material: blood, either unsorted or a sorted T cell fraction (not recorded which). Receptors originate from a male donor with ankylosing spondylitis or in good health (not recorded which).

Ten or more counts support this clonotype. The CDR3 coding sequence is TGTGCCAGCGGTATAAGTACGCAGTATTTT. This codes for CASGISTQYF. The rearrangement links TRBV12-3 or TRBV12-4 to TRBJ2-3; D is unresolved. Trimming cost V 8 bases and J 8 bases, with 8 bases left between them. CDR3 length: 10 residues.

In this sample, this clonotype turned up many times. The V call is TRBV7-2, the J call TRBJ2-4; D is possibly TRBD1 (6 bases). Looked up from germline, CDR1 is SGHTA and CDR2 is FQGNSA. The ends were cut back, 8 bases at V and 0 bases at J, with 14 bases in the middle. This CDR3 is 15 amino acids long. The chain's CDR3 is CASLQGIGAKNIQYF. The CDR3 nucleotides read TGTGCCAGCCTACAGGGTATCGGAGCCAAAAACATTCAGTACTTC. Full variable domain (outside the CDR3, taken from reference TRBV7-2 and TRBJ2-4): GAGVSQSPSNKVTEKGKDVELRCDPISGHTALYWYRQSLGQGLEFLIYFQGNSAPDKSGLPSDRFSAERTGGSVSTLTIQRTQQEDSAVYLCASLQGIGAKNIQYFGAGTRLSVL.

This clonotype appeared many times. The chain couples TRBV12-3 or TRBV12-4 to TRBJ1-2; D unresolved. Trimming removed 1 base at V and 7 bases at J, with 10 bases between. This CDR3 is 13 amino acids long. This CDR3 is CASSLGRETGYTF. The DNA of the CDR3 is TGTGCCAGCAGTTTAGGACGGGAGACTGGCTACACCTTC.

This clonotype was observed many times. This rearrangement joins TRBV5-6 to TRBJ2-1; D call uncertain. The germline V and J ends were trimmed by 3 bases and 5 bases, with 15 bases remaining between them. The CDR3 consists of 15 residues. CDR1 is SGHDT and CDR2 is YYEEEE in the germline V gene. The CDR3 here is CASSSGGHQNNEQFF. In DNA, the CDR3 is TGTGCCAGCAGCTCCGGTGGGCACCAAAACAATGAGCAGTTCTTC.

At least ten counts were recorded for this clonotype. Here the CDR3 reads CASSYPKGDSGELFF. The CDR3 DNA follows: TGTGCCAGCAGTTACCCCAAAGGGGACTCCGGGGAGCTGTTTTTT. The chain carries TRBV6-5 and TRBJ2-2, with D tentatively TRBD2 (6 bases). Germline lookup yields CDR1 MNHEY and CDR2 SVGAGI. The CDR3 has 15 residues. Trimming pared 2 bases from V and 6 bases from J, leaving 13 bases between.

This chain connects TRBV12-3 or TRBV12-4 to TRBJ1-4; no firm D call. The CDR3 loop spans 13 amino acids. V lost 7 bases and J 3 bases, leaving 9 bases between the germline ends. The CDR3 region is CASTLGPNEKLFF. CDR3 bases: TGTGCCAGCACCCTCGGGCCTAATGAAAAACTGTTTTTT.

This clonotype was recorded a few times. V is TRBV5-5 and J is TRBJ2-6; TRBD1 matches 7 bases. V trimming: 4 bases; J trimming: 1 base; junction bases outside the gene matches: 5. Germline CDR1 SGHKS, CDR2 YYEKEE (reference sequence). The CDR3 is made up of 16 amino acids. DNA for the CDR3: TGTGCCAGCAGCGTGCTGACAGGGTCTGGGGCCAACGTCCTGACTTTC. Its translation: CASSVLTGSGANVLTF.

CDR3 sequence reads: CAHQLRNEQFF. CDR3 DNA: TGTGCCCACCAGCTTAGGAATGAGCAGTTCTTC. The rearrangement joins TRBV30 to TRBJ2-1; no firm D call. The V end lost 8 bases, the J end lost 7 bases, and 12 bases lay between the germline ends. Germline V gene data show CDR1 as GTSNPN and CDR2 as SVGIG (reference sequence). There are 11 residues in the CDR3. Using reference TRBV30 and TRBJ2-1 for the parts outside the CDR3, the full variable domain is SQTIHQWPATLVQPVGSPLSLECTVEGTSNPNLYWYRQAAGRGLQLLFYSVGIGQISSEVPQNLSASRPQDRQFILSSKKLLLSDSGFYLCAHQLRNEQFFGPGTRLTVL.

This clonotype was detected ten times or more. The chain is built from TRBV15 and TRBJ2-3; perhaps TRBD1 as D (5 bases). Germline CDR1 is LNHNV and CDR2 is YYDKDF (reference sequence). The CDR3 has 15 amino acids. V was pared by 3 bases and J by 1 base, with 11 bases between. In DNA form, the CDR3 reads TGTGCCACCAGCAGCGGACACGAACGCACAGATACGCAGTATTTT. Its protein is CATSSGHERTDTQYF.

This clonotype was observed at least ten times. The V and J genes are TRBV19 and TRBJ1-2, with D possibly matching TRBD1 (6 bases). The germline V gene has CDR1 LNHDA and CDR2 SQIVND (reference sequence). This CDR3 spans 12 amino acids. The V gene lost 6 bases and the J gene lost 2 bases, with 7 bases spanning the gap. CDR3 loop: CASRTGNYGYTF. The CDR3 DNA sequence: TGTGCCAGTAGAACAGGGAACTATGGCTACACCTTC.

Many counts were recorded for this clonotype. The chain joins TRBV6-6 to TRBJ2-2, with TRBD2 matching 7 bases. The ends lost 11 bases at V and 0 bases at J; junction bases unmatched: 3. The CDR3 is 13 residues long. Germline V gives CDR1 MNHNY, CDR2 SVGAGI (reference sequence). CDR3 sequence reads: CAGGLPNTGELFF. CDR3 nucleotide sequence: TGTGCCGGGGGACTACCGAACACCGGGGAGCTGTTTTTT.

This clonotype was detected only a few times. V is TRBV19 and J is TRBJ2-1; TRBD2 agrees at 7 bases. With V trimmed by 6 bases and J by 0 bases, 5 bases remained unmatched. Per the germline V gene, CDR1 is LNHDA and CDR2 is SQIVND (reference sequence). The CDR3 sequence is 15 residues long. CDR3 in amino acids: CASRVGGSSYNEQFF. The CDR3 DNA sequence: TGTGCCAGTAGGGTGGGCGGGAGCTCCTACAATGAGCAGTTCTTC. Supplemented by reference TRBV19 and TRBJ2-1, the full variable domain reads DGGITQSPKYLFRKEGQNVTLSCEQNLNHDAMYWYRQDPGQGLRLIYYSQIVNDFQKGDIAEGYSVSREKKESFPLTVTSAQKNPTAFYLCASRVGGSSYNEQFFGPGTRLTVL.

This clonotype showed up just a few times. The J gene is TRBJ2-1, the V gene TRBV11-2, with D tentatively TRBD1 (6 bases). CDR1 and CDR2 (germline): SGHAT, FQNNGV. This CDR3 contains 16 residues. V was clipped by 5 bases and J by 0 bases, with 14 bases between them. The CDR3 here is CASSSRQDRSYNEQFF. Written as DNA, the CDR3 is TGTGCCAGCAGCAGCCGACAGGACCGCTCCTACAATGAGCAGTTCTTC.

This clonotype has a count of ten or more. This chain connects TRBV25-1 to TRBJ2-3; D is uncertain. There are 15 residues in the CDR3. The germline V gene has CDR1 MGHDK and CDR2 SYGVNS. Trimming stripped 2 bases from V and 0 bases from J, with 9 bases between. This CDR3 is CASSEIGWSTDTQYF. The CDR3 DNA follows: TGTGCCAGCAGTGAAATCGGGTGGAGCACAGATACGCAGTATTTT.

This clonotype was seen ten or more times. V gene TRBV12-3 or TRBV12-4 combines with J gene TRBJ1-1; D may be TRBD1 (6 bases). The CDR3 runs to 14 residues. V dropped 7 bases and J dropped 2 bases, with 14 bases sitting between them. The CDR3 sequence: CASTRTGINTEAFF. CDR3 bases: TGTGCCAGCACACGCACAGGGATCAACACTGAAGCTTTCTTT.